This record covers a single T cell receptor beta chain. The method was immunoSEQ multiplex PCR; TCRdb's version includes in-frame clones alone and lacks a portion of them. The profile shows 150,000 to 200,000 clones, around nine tenths of them singletons. This record comes from a study of blood T cell repertoires in COVID-19. Overall study: Sites across the United States, Italy and Spain contributed samples from acute and convalescent COVID-19. In each case, the material was cDNA or gDNA derived from T cells, B-cell-depleted T cells, or PBMCs.

The sample comprised peripheral blood. The clonotype comes from an older man with acute or convalescent COVID-19.

CDR3 region: CASRSSSYNEQFF. CDR3 DNA sequence: TGCGCCAGCCGTAGTAGCTCCTACAATGAGCAGTTCTTC. V is TRBV10-2 and J is TRBJ2-1, with D unresolved. The V gene's germline CDR1 is WSHSY and CDR2 SAAADI. Trimming shortened V by 8 bases and J by 0 bases, and 8 bases separated the two germline ends. This CDR3 has 13 amino acids.